Listed here is a single TCR beta chain. Germline V gives CDR1 SEHNR, CDR2 FQNEAQ (reference sequence). The CDR3 contains 16 residues. V lost 5 bases, J lost 3 bases, and 9 bases stayed unmatched. The sample belongs to a study of tumor and adjacent non-tumor tissue in lung cancer. For the study at large: Patients comprised about a dozen adenocarcinoma, a couple of squamous cell carcinoma and 1 small cell lung cancer.

TCRbeta libraries were built with three rounds of nested PCR, modified from ARM-PCR. TCRdb reprocessed the multiplex PCR reads with MiXCR, giving one entry per CDR3 protein. The sample holds tens of thousands of distinct CDR3 sequences, just under 60% seen once. This sample's RNA came from whole unsorted tissue. This sequence was found in a middle-aged man with non-small cell lung cancer. V gene TRBV7-9 combines with J gene TRBJ2-1; 8 positions agree with TRBD2. The sample was lung tumor tissue. CDR3 sequence reads: CASSHPRGGSYNEQFF. The DNA for the CDR3 is TGTGCCAGCAGCCACCCCCGGGGGGGGAGCTACAATGAGCAGTTCTTC.